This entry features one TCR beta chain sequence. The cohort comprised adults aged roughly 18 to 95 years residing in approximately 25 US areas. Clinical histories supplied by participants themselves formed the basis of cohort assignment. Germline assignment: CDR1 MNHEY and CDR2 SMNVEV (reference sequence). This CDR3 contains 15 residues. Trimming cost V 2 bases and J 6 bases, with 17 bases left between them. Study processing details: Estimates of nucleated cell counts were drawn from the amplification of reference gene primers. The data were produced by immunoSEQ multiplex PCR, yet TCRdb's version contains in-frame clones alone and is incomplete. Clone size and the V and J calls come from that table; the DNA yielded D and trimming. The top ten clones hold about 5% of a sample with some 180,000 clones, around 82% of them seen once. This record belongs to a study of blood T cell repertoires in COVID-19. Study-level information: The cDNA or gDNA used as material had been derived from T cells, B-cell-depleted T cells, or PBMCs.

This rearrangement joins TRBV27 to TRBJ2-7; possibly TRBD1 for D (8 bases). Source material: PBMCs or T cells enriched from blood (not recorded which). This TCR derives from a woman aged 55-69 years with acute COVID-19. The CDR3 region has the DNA TGTGCCAGCAGTTTAAGCGGGACAGGTGGGGCCGAGCAGTACTTC. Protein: CASSLSGTGGAEQYF.